These 2 T cell receptor beta chains were sequenced from one sample in a study of sequential checkpoint blockade in melanoma. Some clones are missing from TCRdb's copy, which holds only in-frame ones; the method was immunoSEQ multiplex PCR. The sample holds about 7,000 clones, over 25% seen once. This sample's treatment: randomized to nivolumab then ipilimumab (arm A) or the reverse (arm B). The starting material was tumor tissue (inferred from file names), obtained from a patient given nivolumab and ipilimumab in sequence. These TCRs come from a human donor with melanoma.

The chain recombines TRBV28 with TRBJ1-1; D is possibly TRBD1 (5 bases). V was pared by 7 bases and J by 2 bases, with 14 bases between. The CDR3 covers 14 residues. Germline V gene sequence: CDR1 MDHEN, CDR2 SYDVKM. The CDR3 sequence: CASTGGRINTEAFF. The CDR3 DNA sequence: TGTGCCAGCACCGGGGGGAGGATTAACACTGAAGCTTTCTTT.

CDR3 nucleotides: TGCGCCAGCAGCCAAGATATGCGGGAGCCCTACGAGCAGTACTTC. Translation: CASSQDMREPYEQYF. The chain combines TRBV4-1 with TRBJ2-7, with 7 bases identical to TRBD2. Germline V gene lookup returns CDR1 MGHRA and CDR2 YSYEKL. The J segment lost 2 bases and the V segment lost 0 bases, leaving 4 bases of the junction unmatched. The CDR3 is 15 residues long.